The 22 T cell receptor beta chains presented below share a single source sample, sequenced in a study of CD8 T cells in ankylosing spondylitis. MiXCR was run by TCRdb on the 5' RACE reads, yielding one entry per CDR3 protein. The sample lists 200,000 or so distinct CDR3 sequences, over 10% seen once, with around 10% in the top ten. The sequenced sample was blood, either unsorted or a sorted T cell fraction (not recorded which). The receptors come from a female donor with ankylosing spondylitis or in good health (not recorded which).

The V call is TRBV10-3, the J call TRBJ2-1, with D unclear. Germline values: CDR1 ENHRY, CDR2 SYGVKD. The V gene lost 11 bases and the J gene lost 5 bases, with 10 bases spanning the gap. The CDR3 covers 11 residues. CDR3 DNA: TGTGCCGCCGGGTTAGACAATGAGCAGTTCTTC. Its protein is CAAGLDNEQFF.

This clonotype was seen many times. The rearrangement uses TRBV20-1 and TRBJ1-2, with 8 bases that match TRBD1. With V trimmed by 6 bases and J by 4 bases, 10 bases remained unmatched. Germline lookup yields CDR1 DFQATT and CDR2 SNEGSKA (reference sequence). This CDR3 is 14 amino acids long. CDR3 nucleotides: TGCAGTGCGAACGACAGGGGTTCCATCTATGGCTACACCTTC. Amino acids: CSANDRGSIYGYTF.

The rearrangement uses TRBV9 and TRBJ2-7, with 9 bases lining up with TRBD1. The CDR3 loop spans 15 amino acids. With 3 bases clipped from V and 5 bases from J, the junction kept 9 bases outside the gene matches. CDR1 is SGDLS and CDR2 is YYNGEE in the germline V gene. Here the CDR3 reads CASSAAGTGINEQYF. The CDR3 nucleotides are TGTGCCAGCAGCGCCGCCGGGACAGGGATAAACGAGCAGTACTTC.

This clonotype has only a few counts. The chain uses TRBV7-6 and TRBJ2-5; no reliable D call. The CDR3 spans 17 residues. The V and J ends lost 0 bases and 3 bases respectively, with 17 bases between them. Germline V gene data show CDR1 as SGHVS and CDR2 as FNYEAQ. CDR3 coding DNA: TGTGCCAGCAGCTTAGCGGCTCGCTTTGGAGCCAAAGAGACCCAGTACTTC. Amino acid sequence: CASSLAARFGAKETQYF.

The sample holds a few counts of this clonotype. The chain is built from TRBV20-1 and TRBJ2-5; 9 bases align to TRBD2. The V and J ends lost 3 bases and 2 bases, in that order; junction bases with no gene match: 10. Germline CDR1 reads DFQATT; CDR2 reads SNEGSKA (reference sequence). The CDR3 contains 16 residues. The CDR3 DNA follows: TGCAGTGCTAGTGGGGTAGCGGGAGTCGCTCAAGAGACCCAGTACTTC. Translation gives CSASGVAGVAQETQYF.

This clonotype has at least ten counts. The chain is built from TRBV2 and TRBJ1-2; D possibly corresponds to TRBD1 (5 bases). This CDR3 comprises 14 residues. The V gene lost 6 bases and the J gene lost 7 bases, with 18 bases spanning the gap. Germline CDR1 is SNHLY and CDR2 is FYNNEI. CDR3 protein: CASSLKQEGTGYTF. In DNA, the CDR3 is TGTGCCAGCAGCCTCAAACAGGAAGGGACTGGCTACACCTTC.

The chain employs TRBV7-2 and TRBJ2-1; TRBD2 aligns across 7 bases. Per the germline V gene, CDR1 is SGHTA and CDR2 is FQGNSA. The CDR3 sequence is 15 residues long. V gave up 3 bases and J gave up 4 bases; unmatched junction bases: 6. CDR3 region: CASSFAGVGYNEQFF. The CDR3 nucleotides are TGTGCCAGCAGCTTTGCGGGAGTGGGGTACAATGAGCAGTTCTTC.

Many counts were recorded for this clonotype. This rearrangement joins TRBV27 to TRBJ2-7, with 10 nucleotides matching TRBD2. The CDR3 spans 15 residues. CDR1 is MNHEY and CDR2 is SMNVEV in the germline V gene (reference sequence). With V trimmed by 3 bases and J by 5 bases, 7 bases remained unmatched. CDR3 in DNA: TGTGCCAGCAGTTTGTCTAGCGGGAGACCCCACGAGCAGTACTTC. Translating gives CASSLSSGRPHEQYF.

Turning to this clonotype: This sequence may be a read error, since a much larger clone differs from it by one base. The CDR3 loop reads CASSVVTSADTGELFF. The CDR3 bases are TGTGCCAGCAGCGTAGTGACTAGCGCGGACACCGGGGAGCTGTTTTTT. The chain employs TRBV9 and TRBJ2-2; 8 bases map to TRBD2. This CDR3 is 16 amino acids long. The V and J ends lost 0 bases and 3 bases, in that order; junction bases with no gene match: 4. Germline CDR1 is SGDLS and CDR2 is YYNGEE.

This clonotype showed up many times. The chain links TRBV15 to TRBJ1-1; D unresolved. V was trimmed by 3 bases and J by 1 base, leaving 12 bases between them. CDR3 length: 15 amino acids. Germline CDR1 LNHNV, CDR2 YYDKDF (reference sequence). The CDR3 DNA follows: TGTGCCACCAGCAGGGGCGGGTCAGGGAACACTGAAGCTTTCTTT. It encodes CATSRGGSGNTEAFF.

This clonotype showed up many times. The rearrangement uses TRBV20-1 and TRBJ2-1; no definite D call. The CDR3 extends over 10 amino acids. In germline, CDR1 is DFQATT, CDR2 SNEGSKA (reference sequence). The ends were cut back, 5 bases at V and 12 bases at J, with 11 bases in the middle. CDR3 in amino acids: CSAPFVGQFF. For the CDR3, the DNA is TGCAGTGCTCCTTTCGTGGGGCAGTTCTTC.

As to this clonotype: This may be a read error, as it is one base from a much larger clone. The chain links TRBV3-1 to TRBJ1-4; 10 positions match TRBD1. Germline-derived CDR1 and CDR2 are LGHDT and YNNKEL (reference sequence). The CDR3 has 17 amino acids. This chain's CDR3 is CASSQGDRGYTNEKLLF. CDR3 coding DNA: TGTGCCAGCAGCCAAGGGGACAGGGGTTACACTAATGAAAAACTGCTTTTT.

This clonotype came up many times. The rearrangement links TRBV20-1 to TRBJ2-3; possible D gene TRBD1, 6 bases. The CDR3 spans 13 residues. The V end lost 7 bases, the J end lost 0 bases, and 11 bases lay between the germline ends. Looked up from germline, CDR1 is DFQATT and CDR2 is SNEGSKA (reference sequence). The CDR3 DNA sequence: TGCAGTGGAGGGGGACATAGCACAGATACGCAGTATTTT. Translating gives CSGGGHSTDTQYF.

This clonotype came up many times. The chain uses TRBV12-3 or TRBV12-4 and TRBJ2-1, with 9 bases that match TRBD1. With V trimmed by 6 bases and J by 0 bases, 15 bases remained unmatched. There are 19 residues in the CDR3. DNA for the CDR3: TGTGCCAGCAGCCGTCCCGGGACAGGGATCCCCAGCTCCTACAATGAGCAGTTCTTC. It specifies CASSRPGTGIPSSYNEQFF.

This clonotype appeared a few times. V and J are TRBV5-5 and TRBJ1-3; TRBD1 might be the D (6 bases). The CDR3 runs 16 residues. The ends were cut back, 4 bases at V and 0 bases at J, with 14 bases in the middle. Germline V gene lookup returns CDR1 SGHKS and CDR2 YYEKEE (reference sequence). For the CDR3, the DNA is TGTGCCAGCAGCCCGGGACACCTAAACTCTGGAAACACCATATATTTT. Its protein is CASSPGHLNSGNTIYF. Filled out from reference TRBV5-5 and TRBJ1-3, the complete variable domain reads DAGVTQSPTHLIKTRGQQVTLRCSPISGHKSVSWYQQVLGQGPQFIFQYYEKEERGRGNFPDRFSARQFPNYSSELNVNALLLGDSALYLCASSPGHLNSGNTIYFGEGSWLTVV.

The chain uses TRBV5-1 and TRBJ2-7; 7 bases align to TRBD2. The CDR3 consists of 13 residues. CDR1 and CDR2 from the germline V gene are SGHRS and YFSETQ. V lost 5 bases, J lost 6 bases, and 8 bases stayed unmatched. The CDR3 nucleotides read TGCGCCAGCAGTGCGGGAGAGGGGATCGAGCAGTACTTC. Translated, it gives CASSAGEGIEQYF. Full variable domain (missing parts from reference TRBV5-1 and TRBJ2-7): KAGVTQTPRYLIKTRGQQVTLSCSPISGHRSVSWYQQTPGQGLQFLFEYFSETQRNKGNFPGRFSGRQFSNSRSEMNVSTLELGDSALYLCASSAGEGIEQYFGPGTRLTVT.

This chain links TRBV5-4 with TRBJ1-2; maybe TRBD1 (5 bases). The CDR3 consists of 18 residues. The germline V and J ends were trimmed by 0 bases and 4 bases, with 22 bases remaining between them. Germline-derived CDR1 and CDR2 are SGHNT and YYREEE (reference sequence). CDR3 nucleotides: TGTGCCAGCAGCTTGGTCGACGGAGTGGGTCCTGGGGGCTATGGCTACACCTTC. The encoded protein is CASSLVDGVGPGGYGYTF.

This clonotype was recorded at least ten times. The J gene is TRBJ1-5, the V gene TRBV12-3 or TRBV12-4, with a possible D match to TRBD1 (6 bases). The CDR3 spans 15 residues. V was shortened by 3 bases and J by 3 bases, with 12 bases between the two germline ends. The CDR3, as DNA: TGTGCCAGCAGTTTCAATTCAGGGGACAATCAGCCCCAGCATTTT. It yields the protein CASSFNSGDNQPQHF.

This clonotype was counted only a few times. The chain carries TRBV7-8 and TRBJ2-7; 7 bases match TRBD1. The germline V gene encodes CDR1 SGHVS and CDR2 FQNEAQ. The CDR3 length is 14 residues. The V segment lost 5 bases and the J segment 1 base; nucleotides outside the gene matches: 5. The CDR3 here is CASSPGTDSYEQYF. The CDR3 DNA sequence: TGTGCCAGCAGCCCCGGGACAGATTCCTACGAGCAGTACTTC.

Ten or more counts support this clonotype. V is TRBV5-1 and J is TRBJ2-7; D is uncertain. Germline CDR1 and CDR2: SGHRS and YFSETQ. V was trimmed by 3 bases and J by 0 bases, leaving 10 bases between them. The CDR3 consists of 14 residues. The CDR3 nucleotides are TGCGCCAGCAGCTATAAGATCCCCTCCTACGAGCAGTACTTC. This encodes CASSYKIPSYEQYF.

Of note for this clonotype: This may be a read error: a much more frequent sequence differs by one nucleotide. CDR3 region: CVSSGRTGFEQYF. CDR3 sequence (DNA): TGTGTCAGCAGCGGGAGGACAGGGTTCGAGCAGTACTTC. V gene TRBV7-8 combines with J gene TRBJ2-7, with D possibly being TRBD2 (9 bases). The germline gives CDR1 SGHVS, CDR2 FQNEAQ. CDR3 length equals 13 residues. Full variable domain (remainder filled in from reference TRBV7-8 and TRBJ2-7): GAGVSQSPRYKVAKRGQDVALRCDPISGHVSLFWYQQALGQGPEFLTYFQNEAQLDKSGLPSDRFFAERPEGSVSTLKIQRTQQEDSAVYLCVSSGRTGFEQYFGPGTRLTVT.

This clonotype was counted a single time. A much larger clone lies one base from this, so it may be a read error. V gene TRBV6-5 combines with J gene TRBJ1-4; D is unresolved. The CDR3 consists of 16 residues. The germline V gene encodes CDR1 MNHEY and CDR2 SVGAGI. The CDR3 nucleotides read TGTACCAGCAGATCCTATAGTAGCGGCTCTAATGAAAAACTGTTTTTT. As protein: CTSRSYSSGSNEKLFF.